This T cell receptor beta chain emerged from a study of beta chain features in type 1 diabetes. Study-wide points: In every one of the four CD4+ subsets, TCRB CDR3s were moderately but significantly shorter in Type 1 diabetes patients.

V was clipped by 4 bases and J by 10 bases; unmatched bases: 6. CDR1 and CDR2 from the germline V gene are SGHRS and YFSETQ. The CDR3 has 14 amino acids. What was sequenced were expressed TCRB transcripts, since all of the isolated RNA had been reverse transcribed. Profiling relied on immunoSEQ multiplex PCR, and the TCRdb table lists in-frame clones only, not all of them. The sample has 500,000 to 800,000 clones, over 10% seen once; the top ten hold approximately 0.11%. Regarding this clone: Antigen: not known.

The sequence was obtained from a man aged 25-45 years with type 1 diabetes. The chain uses TRBV5-1 and TRBJ1-6; 9 bases map to TRBD1. Specimen: naive CD4+ T cells from blood. The CDR3 sequence: CASSQQGAGSPLHF. The CDR3 DNA sequence: TGCGCCAGCAGCCAACAGGGGGCTGGATCACCCCTCCACTTT.